The source of this TCR beta chain is a study of blood T cells in healthy people across ages. This clonotype was counted a single time. The junction departs from the called germline gene at one end, perhaps through a read error. Per germline, CDR1 SGHKS and CDR2 YYEKEE (reference sequence). The CDR3 has 13 amino acids. With a J-beta primer mix and a sample-barcoded 5' primer, a second PCR ran roughly 6 to 12 cycles. Each cDNA molecule was tagged by a template-switch adaptor with 12 random nucleotides. TCRdb fed the 5' RACE reads into MiXCR, producing one record per CDR3 protein. The sample shows about 780,000 distinct CDR3 sequences, 25% to 30% of them seen only once. These records were also assigned to another study, of T cells of mothers and their children.

The sequence derives from a boy aged 5-17 years in good health. The rearrangement uses TRBV5-5 and TRBJ2-7; the D gene could be TRBD1 or TRBD2 (5 bases each). The sequenced material came from blood. The CDR3 DNA sequence: TGTGCCGGCAGCTTCTGGGGGACCTACGAGCAGTACTTC. This encodes CAGSFWGTYEQYF. Combining the CDR3 with reference TRBV5-5 and TRBJ2-7 gives the whole variable domain DAGVTQSPTHLIKTRGQQVTLRCSPISGHKSVSWYQQVLGQGPQFIFQYYEKEERGRGNFPDRFSARQFPNYSSELNVNALLLGDSALYLCAGSFWGTYEQYFGPGTRLTVT.